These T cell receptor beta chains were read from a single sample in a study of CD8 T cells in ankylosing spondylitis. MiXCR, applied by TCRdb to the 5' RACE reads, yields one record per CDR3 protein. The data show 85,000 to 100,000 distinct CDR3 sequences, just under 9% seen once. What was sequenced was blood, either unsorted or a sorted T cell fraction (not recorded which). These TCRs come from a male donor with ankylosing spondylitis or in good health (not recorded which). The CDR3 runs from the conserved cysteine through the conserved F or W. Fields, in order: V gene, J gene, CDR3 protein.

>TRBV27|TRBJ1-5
CASSGQGANQPQHF
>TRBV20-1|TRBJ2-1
CSARDTAGSYNEQFF
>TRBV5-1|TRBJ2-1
CASSPDRGLIGEQFF
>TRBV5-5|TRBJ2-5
CASSLTEETQYF
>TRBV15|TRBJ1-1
CATSEPGVGGDTEAFF
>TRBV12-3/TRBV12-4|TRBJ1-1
CASSSGTAFTEAFF
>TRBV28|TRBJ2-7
CASGDSGGGFYEQYF
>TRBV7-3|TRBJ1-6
CASSPTGRSPLHF
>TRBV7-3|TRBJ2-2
CASSPLIAGGSGELFF
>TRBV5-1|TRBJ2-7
CASSLDGRGEQYF
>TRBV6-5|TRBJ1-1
CASRRQGRAFF
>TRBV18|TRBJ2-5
CASTVYGGETQYF
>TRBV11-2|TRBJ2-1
CASSFDQGPYEQFF
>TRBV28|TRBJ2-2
CASSLLGLGELFF
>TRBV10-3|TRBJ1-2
CAISDGQRNYGYTF
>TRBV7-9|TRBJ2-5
CASSFSRDRGRQETQYF
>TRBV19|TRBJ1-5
CASSSQGRSNQPQHF
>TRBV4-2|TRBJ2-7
CASSQLAADYEQYF
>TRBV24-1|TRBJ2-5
CATGQGETQYF
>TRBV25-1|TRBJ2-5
CASSSGFRTETQYF
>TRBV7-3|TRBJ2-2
CASSPSTGYTGELFF
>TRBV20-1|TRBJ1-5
CSARRGNQPQHF
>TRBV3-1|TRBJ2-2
CASSQGSGGIGELFF
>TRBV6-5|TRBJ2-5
CASSYSGGRGRETQYF
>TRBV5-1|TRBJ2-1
CASSWGTLSRSSYNEQFF
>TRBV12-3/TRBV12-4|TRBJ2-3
CASSSRQYSTDTQYF
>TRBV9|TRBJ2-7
CASSVEGGTAYEQYF